This T cell receptor (beta chain) originates from a study of spatial heterogeneity in lung cancer. At the level of the study: Beta-chain sequences consistently outnumbered alpha-chain sequences in detection. Study observations and caveats: Blood showed ubiquitous tumor TCRs more often at resection than at routine follow-up.

Worth noting for this clonotype: What it binds is not known.

CDR1 and CDR2 from the germline V gene are SGHDT and YYEEEE. The CDR3 loop spans 14 amino acids. V shed 0 bases and J shed 6 bases, with 10 bases lying between them. A unique molecular identifier was carried by every single TCR cDNA molecule. MiXCR was run by TCRdb on the 5' RACE reads, yielding one entry per CDR3 protein. The data contain roughly 82,000 distinct CDR3 sequences, around 12% of them singletons. This sample's time point: sample taken at primary tumor resection. Frozen PBMC, nontumor lung or tumor provided whole RNA, which was sequenced unsorted. The donors, fewer than 90 patients with untreated early-stage non-small cell lung cancer, provided the samples.

The source was PBMCs, collected at surgery. The sequence came from a male donor with early-stage non-small cell lung cancer. The chain couples TRBV5-6 to TRBJ2-1, with a weak D call TRBD2 (5 bases). The CDR3: CASSLGTGFNEQFF. The CDR3 DNA follows: TGTGCCAGCAGCTTGGGGACGGGATTCAATGAGCAGTTCTTC.